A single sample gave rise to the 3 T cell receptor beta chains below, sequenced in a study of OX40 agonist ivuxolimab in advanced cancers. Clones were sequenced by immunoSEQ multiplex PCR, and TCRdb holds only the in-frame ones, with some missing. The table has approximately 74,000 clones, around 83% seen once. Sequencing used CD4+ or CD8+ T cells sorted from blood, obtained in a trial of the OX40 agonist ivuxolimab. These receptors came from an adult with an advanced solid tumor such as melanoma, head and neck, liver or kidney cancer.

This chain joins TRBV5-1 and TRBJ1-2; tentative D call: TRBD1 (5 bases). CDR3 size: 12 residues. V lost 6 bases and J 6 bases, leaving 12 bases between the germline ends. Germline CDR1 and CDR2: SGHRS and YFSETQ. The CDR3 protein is CASTTGGNGYTF. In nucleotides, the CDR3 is TGCGCCAGCACCACCGGGGGGAATGGCTACACCTTC.

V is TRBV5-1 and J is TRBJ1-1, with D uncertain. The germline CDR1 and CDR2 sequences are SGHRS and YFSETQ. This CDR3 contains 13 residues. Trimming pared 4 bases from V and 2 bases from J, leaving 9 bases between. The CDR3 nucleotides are TGCGCCAGCAGCCAAGGAACTAACACTGAAGCTTTCTTT. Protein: CASSQGTNTEAFF.

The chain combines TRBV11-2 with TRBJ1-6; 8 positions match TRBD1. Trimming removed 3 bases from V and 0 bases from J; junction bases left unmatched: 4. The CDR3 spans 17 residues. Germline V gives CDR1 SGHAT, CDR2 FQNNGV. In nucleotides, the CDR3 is TGTGCCAGCAGCTTCACAGGGGGAGGCTCCTATAATTCACCCCTCCACTTT. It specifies CASSFTGGGSYNSPLHF.